The text below deals with one T cell receptor (beta chain). Its recognized antigen is unknown. It has no much larger one-base neighbor in the sample; base qualities were not kept. The donors were healthy, HIV-negative adults with no recently reported acute infections or vaccinations. Every donor was a Caucasian adult residing in Nashville, Tennessee, USA. CD4+ T cells were enriched by magnetic negative selection, after which naive cells were positively selected on CD45RA and the negative fraction was taken as the memory subset. Blood was collected by leukapheresis, and PBMCs were isolated by Ficoll-Histopaque density gradient centrifugation and then cryopreserved in liquid nitrogen vapor phase. Analytical flow cytometry was used to check the purity and quantity of every magnetically sorted T cell population. Genomic DNA was isolated from each sorted fraction and quantified by UV absorbance on a Nanodrop 2000c.

This specimen belongs to a study of shared clonotypes between healthy human individuals (dated by TCRdb to 2020 to 2021). Regarding the study in general: Three men and a couple of women, aged 18 to 49 years, made up the cohort. Blood TCR repertoires of about 5 healthy adults were deeply sequenced to estimate repertoire size and the extent of clonotype sharing between individuals. For each donor, CD4 naive and CD4 memory were each run on three plates, CD8 naive on two plates, and CD8 memory on one plate. Between about 0.94 and 10 billion PBMCs per donor were obtained by leukapheresis. Different laboratories and diverse techniques were used to prepare libraries and sequence TCR repertoires, to increase sequencing depth and limit assay-specific biases. The paper's findings and limits, for the study overall: Pairwise subsampling led to the expectation that sequencing depth would affect the degree of clonotype sharing among donors. Because the study included only a small number of donors, the genetic and exposure-history diversity represented was limited. Sampling was limited to blood, and TCR repertoires in tissue likely differ from TCR repertoires in blood. Rarefaction of sorted-subset datasets indicated incomplete sequencing despite the large sequencing depth. Higher generation probabilities were observed for clonotypes shared by all four sorted-subset donors than for non-shared clonotypes. Across a handful of donors, around 5% of naive CD4, more than 3% of naive CD8, about 2.3% of memory CD4, and 0.4% of memory CD8 clonotypes were shared. Naive subsets generally had larger estimated clonotype richness than memory subsets did.

Trimming takes 6 bases from V and 4 bases from J, and the germline ends sit 18 bases apart. The CDR3, cysteine through phenylalanine, is 15 amino acids long. Only CDR3 DNA is held: 45 bases, read in frame from base 1. CDR1 and CDR2 are read off the germline V gene as MNHEY and SVGAGI. Using the deep immunoSEQ assay, TCR CDR3 regions were amplified from genomic DNA by multiplex PCR. Genomic DNA extracted from each cell subset was distributed evenly over all wells of several immunoSEQ 96-well plates, and each plate served as one replicate. For sorted subsets, each replicate PCR was loaded with 200 ng genomic DNA, equivalent to approximately 27,000 T cell genomes. The purified libraries were quantified using a Qubit 3.0 fluorometer, sized with a Bioanalyzer 2100, and then quantified again using the KAPA Library Quantification kit. A separate single-read 150-cycle Illumina NextSeq 550 flow cell was used to sequence each immunoSEQ 96-well plate. The paper's processing steps were these. Because the immunoSEQ output held only junctional sequences and lacked quality scores, the filtering could not match the filtering applied to full-length reads. To assign V/J genes and CDR3, sequences were annotated against IMGT germline references using PyIR, a Python wrapper for IgBLAST v1.9. Reads were filtered out if the reads had weak V/J assignments (E-value above 1e-6), no CDR3, stop codons, out-of-frame junctions, or ambiguous translated residues. V3J clonotypes were defined as sequences sharing an identical inferred V gene, J gene, and CDR3 amino acid sequence. Percentage overlap between repertoires was computed as shared unique clonotypes divided by the size of the smaller repertoire. RTK rarefaction, the Chao1 estimator, and Recon v2.1 estimates of unobserved clonotypes were used to assess repertoire richness. Generation probabilities for all TCRbeta clonotypes obtained by the gDNA method from four donors were computed using OLGA. The table was pulled from immuneACCESS by TCRdb, which kept in-frame rearrangements only. Such tables lose some clones; where checked, under half of the loss comes from unresolved V genes, and the rest has no known cause. The V and J calls and clone size were taken over from that table, and D and trimming were inferred from the DNA. Recorded for this sample are fewer than 850,000 clones; 55% to 75% of them occurred a single time. Under 2% of the sample is taken by the ten largest.

The sequencing sample was made of memory CD4+ T cells sorted from blood. Sample cell subset or site, as interpreted from the label and publication: CD45RA-negative fraction. The source of this sequence is a young woman in good health. The sequence joins TRBV6-5 to TRBJ1-1; the best D guess is TRBD1, with 6 bases matching. In nucleotide form, the sequence is TGTGCCAGCAGGAGAGGATACAGGGTCATCACTGAAGCTTTCTTT. It is translated as CASRRGYRVITEAFF.